This TCR beta chain was sequenced for a study of blood T cells in healthy people across ages. The study, taken as a whole, reports: TCR beta diversity per million T cells fell roughly linearly with age. There was no known CMV status for donors, so expanded clonotype changes were possibly confounded.

In regard to this clonotype: As yet, its antigen is unknown.

With a J-beta primer mix and a sample-barcoded 5' primer, a second PCR ran roughly 6 to 11 cycles. Each cDNA molecule, via a template-switch adaptor with 12 random nucleotides, was tagged. Via MiXCR, TCRdb re-called the 5' RACE reads, giving one row per CDR3 protein. The sample records 1.5 million or so distinct CDR3 sequences, approximately 38% being singletons. Per sample, at least 6 micrograms of total RNA were extracted. Deletions cut 7 bases from V and 8 bases from J, with 11 bases between. The CDR3 runs 10 residues. CDR1 and CDR2 (germline): DFQATT, SNEGSKA (reference sequence). The receptor was derived from a young woman in good health. Input material: blood. The V call is TRBV20-1, the J call TRBJ1-1; tentatively, D is TRBD1 (6 bases). The CDR3 here is CSGDRGEAFF. The CDR3 DNA reads as TGCAGTGGGGATAGGGGGGAAGCTTTCTTT.